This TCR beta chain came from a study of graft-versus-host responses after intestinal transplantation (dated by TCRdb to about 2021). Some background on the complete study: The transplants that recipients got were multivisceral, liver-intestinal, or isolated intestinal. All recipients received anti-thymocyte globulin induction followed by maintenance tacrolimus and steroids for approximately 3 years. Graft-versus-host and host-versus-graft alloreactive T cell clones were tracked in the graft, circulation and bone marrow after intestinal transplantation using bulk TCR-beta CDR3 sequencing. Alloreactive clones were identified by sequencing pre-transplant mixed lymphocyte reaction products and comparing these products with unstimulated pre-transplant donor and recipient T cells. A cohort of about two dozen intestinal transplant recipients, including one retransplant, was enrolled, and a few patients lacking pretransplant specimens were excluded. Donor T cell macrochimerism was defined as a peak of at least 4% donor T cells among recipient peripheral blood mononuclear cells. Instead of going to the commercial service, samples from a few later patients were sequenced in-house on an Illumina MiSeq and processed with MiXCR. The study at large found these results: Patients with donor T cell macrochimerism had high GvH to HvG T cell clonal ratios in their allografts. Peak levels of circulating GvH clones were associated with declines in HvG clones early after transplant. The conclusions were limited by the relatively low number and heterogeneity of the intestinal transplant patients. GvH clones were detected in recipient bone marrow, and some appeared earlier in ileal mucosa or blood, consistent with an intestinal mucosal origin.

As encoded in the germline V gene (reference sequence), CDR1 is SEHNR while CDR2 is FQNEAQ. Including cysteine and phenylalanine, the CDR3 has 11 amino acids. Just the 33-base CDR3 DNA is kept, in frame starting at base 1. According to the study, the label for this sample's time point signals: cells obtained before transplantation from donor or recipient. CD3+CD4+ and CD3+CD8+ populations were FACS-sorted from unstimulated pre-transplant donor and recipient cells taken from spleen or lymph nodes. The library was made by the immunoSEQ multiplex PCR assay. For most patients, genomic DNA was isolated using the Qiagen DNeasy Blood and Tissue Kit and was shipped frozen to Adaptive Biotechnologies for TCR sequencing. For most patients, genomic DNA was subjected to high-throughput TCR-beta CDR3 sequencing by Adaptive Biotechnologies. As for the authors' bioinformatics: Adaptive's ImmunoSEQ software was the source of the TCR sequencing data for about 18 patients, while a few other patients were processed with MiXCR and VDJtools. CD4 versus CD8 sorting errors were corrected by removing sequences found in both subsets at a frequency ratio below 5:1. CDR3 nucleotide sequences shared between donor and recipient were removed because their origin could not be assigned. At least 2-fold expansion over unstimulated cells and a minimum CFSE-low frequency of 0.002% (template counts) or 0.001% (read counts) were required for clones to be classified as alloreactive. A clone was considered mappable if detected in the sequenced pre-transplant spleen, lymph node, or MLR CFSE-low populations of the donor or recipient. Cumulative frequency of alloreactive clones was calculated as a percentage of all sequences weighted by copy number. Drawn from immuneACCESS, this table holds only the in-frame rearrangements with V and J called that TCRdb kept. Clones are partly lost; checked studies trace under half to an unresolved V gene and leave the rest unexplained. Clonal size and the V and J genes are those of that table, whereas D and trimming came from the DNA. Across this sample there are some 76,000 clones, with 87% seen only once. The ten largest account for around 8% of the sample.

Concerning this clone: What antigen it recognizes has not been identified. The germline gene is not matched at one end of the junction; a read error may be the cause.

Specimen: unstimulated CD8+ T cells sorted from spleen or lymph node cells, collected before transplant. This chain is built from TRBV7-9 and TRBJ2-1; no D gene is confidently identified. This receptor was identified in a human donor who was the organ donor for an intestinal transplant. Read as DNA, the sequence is TGTGTCAGCAGTAGATACAATGAGCAGTTCTTC. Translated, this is CVSSRYNEQFF.